The present T cell receptor beta chain was sequenced within a study of response to subunit inactivated influenza vaccine. Whole-study findings and limits: Only a handful of new T cells, the authors suggested, are recruited with each seasonal influenza vaccination.

TCRdb reprocessed the RT-PCR reads via MiXCR and lists one record per CDR3 protein. The table lists approximately 530,000 distinct CDR3 sequences, roughly 7.6% of them singletons. Per germline, CDR1 SNHLY and CDR2 FYNNEI. The CDR3 is made up of 14 amino acids. Unmatched junction bases numbered 1, after V lost 5 bases and J lost 5 bases. Comments on this clonotype: Its target is unknown.

The chain links TRBV2 to TRBJ2-1; 12 bases are shared with TRBD2. This sequence originates from a man aged 45 to 75 who received an inactivated influenza vaccine. The sample was PBMCs from blood, taken around 2 years after vaccination. CDR3 coding DNA: TGTGCCAGCAGTCGACTAGCGGGAGACAATGAGCAGTTCTTC. This encodes CASSRLAGDNEQFF.